This TCR beta chain comes out of a study of blood T cells in healthy people across ages. This clonotype was counted only a few times. What it binds is unknown. General study findings and limits: The study found more naive CD4+ cells and higher diversity in long-lived than aged donors.

Primed by a sample-barcoded 5' primer and a J-beta primer mix, a second PCR proceeded for 7 to 11 cycles. One entry per CDR3 protein results from TCRdb running MiXCR on the 5' RACE reads. The sample lists approximately 730,000 distinct CDR3 sequences, about 42% occurring once. Germline V CDR1 and CDR2: SGHDN, FVKESK. The CDR3 is 16 amino acids. V trimming: 0 bases; J trimming: 2 bases; junction bases outside the gene matches: 6. The authors extracted at least 6 micrograms of total RNA per sample. Specimen: blood. The chain combines TRBV14 with TRBJ2-7; 8 positions agree with TRBD2. This clonotype was obtained from an older woman in good health. The CDR3 region has the DNA TGTGCCAGCAGCCAAGATAGCGGGGCCCTTACCTACGAGCAGTACTTC. Translated: CASSQDSGALTYEQYF.